This T cell receptor beta chain was found in a study of T cells after yellow fever vaccination. Study in general: Fractions low in cell number were prepared with SMART-Seq v4 Ultra Low Input.

Making TCR cDNA involved 5'RACE template switching, which added UMIs and a universal primer site. Each CDR3 protein is one row after TCRdb ran MiXCR on the 5' RACE reads. The table has over 300,000 distinct CDR3 sequences, 6.5% to 8.5% seen once; the top ten hold around 17%. Whole-study results and caveats: One caveat is that FACS-sorted repertoires could contain abundant clonotypes contaminating from the bulk population. When the response was secondary, it was weaker but reached its peak faster, day 5 versus 15.

The CDR3 spans 15 residues. Per germline, CDR1 SGHVS and CDR2 FQNEAQ. V was shortened by 1 base and J by 6 bases, with 16 bases between the two germline ends. Comment on this clonotype: Its specificity is not known.

Material: PBMCs, obtained around 45 days after the first yellow fever vaccination. The origin of this receptor is a man aged 18-30 years who received the YFV17D yellow fever vaccine. The chain recombines TRBV7-8 with TRBJ2-7; a possible D gene is TRBD2 (6 bases). The CDR3 here is CASSLVGTLWAEQYF. The CDR3 nucleotides read TGTGCCAGCAGCTTAGTCGGGACTCTCTGGGCCGAGCAGTACTTC.